This T cell receptor (beta chain) was captured in a study of identical twins. This clonotype was seen a handful of times. Its antigen is unknown. With template switching, a universal primer site was added, and the cDNA carried unique molecular identifiers. TCRdb reprocessed the 5' RACE reads via MiXCR and lists one record per CDR3 protein. Here the sample spans about 530,000 distinct CDR3 sequences, about 22% being singletons. Overall study results and limits: Low generation probability was overrepresented in out-of-frame alpha sequences shared by twins. The models systematically underestimated how much out-of-frame TCR alpha was shared in monozygotic twins.

CDR1 is SGHTA and CDR2 is FQGNSA in the germline V gene. The CDR3 is made up of 14 amino acids. Trimming took off 6 bases at V and 2 bases at J, with 13 bases between the two ends. These data also formed part of another study, on yellow fever vaccine responses in identical twins.

Material for sequencing was CD4+ T cells sorted from blood. This receptor was obtained from a woman aged 18-29 years in good health. The J gene is TRBJ2-5, the V gene TRBV7-2, with D maybe TRBD1 (6 bases). CDR3 in DNA: TGTGCCAGCAGATCCTGGACAGCTCAAGAGACCCAGTACTTC. Protein sequence: CASRSWTAQETQYF.